These T cell receptor beta chains were read from a single sample in a study of blood T cell repertoires in COVID-19. Measured with immunoSEQ multiplex PCR; TCRdb has only the in-frame clones, and not every one. The table shows 140,000 or so clones, with more than 75% occurring only once. Input material: peripheral blood. The receptors originated from a woman between 50 and 59 years old with acute or convalescent COVID-19. Each CDR3 is given with its conserved first and last residue. Fields, in order: J gene, clone size, V gene, CDR3 protein. Size is omitted from some rows. Given values are once, few, many or a class for expanded clones.

>TRBJ1-1|NA|TRBV18
CASSLTGDMNTEAFF
>TRBJ1-4|NA|TRBV2
CASSVTGAEEKLFF
>TRBJ2-1|NA|TRBV7-9
CASSLSGGKYDEQFF
>TRBJ1-6|NA|TRBV27
CASSFQTTKSSSYNSPLHF
>TRBJ1-6|once|TRBV5-1
CASREPHNSPLHF
>TRBJ2-6|NA|TRBV19
CASTPRRTGTGANVLTF
>TRBJ2-6|few|TRBV27
CASSSLSGANVLTF
>TRBJ1-5|NA|TRBV7-2
CASSLEDTRNQPQHF
>TRBJ2-7|NA|TRBV27
CASSPQGARSSYEQYF
>TRBJ2-3|NA|TRBV19
CASISAGGATDTQYF
>TRBJ2-5|NA|TRBV7-2
CASSLQGEETQYF